These 24 T cell receptor beta chains came from one sample sequenced in a study of T cells after yellow fever vaccination. TCRdb called the 5' RACE reads again in MiXCR, with one record for every CDR3 protein. Altogether under 400,000 distinct CDR3 sequences are present, around 12% being singletons, with the ten largest covering around 3%. The sample here was CD4+ T cells sorted from PBMCs, taken 15 days after the yellow fever booster vaccination. All receptors derive from a man aged 18 to 30 who received the YFV17D yellow fever vaccine.

This chain connects TRBV18 to TRBJ2-7, with D possibly TRBD2 on 6 matching bases. CDR3 size: 13 residues. V lost 2 bases and J 6 bases, leaving 11 bases between the germline ends. Germline V gene lookup returns CDR1 KGHSH and CDR2 LQKENI. CDR3 residues: CASSPSGGTEQYV. In nucleotides, the CDR3 is TGTGCCAGCTCACCAAGTGGAGGGACCGAGCAGTACGTC.

The chain joins TRBV7-3 to TRBJ2-1; D remains ambiguous. The CDR3 is made up of 13 amino acids. CDR1 is SGHTA, CDR2 FQGTGA, per germline. Trimming cost V 6 bases and J 3 bases, with 9 bases left between them. CDR3 sequence: CASSDGNYNEQFF. Here the CDR3 DNA reads TGTGCCAGCAGTGACGGAAACTACAATGAGCAGTTCTTC.

This clonotype was counted between two and nine times. A read error may produce the germline difference seen at one junction end. The V call is TRBV7-9, the J call TRBJ2-4; either TRBD1 or TRBD2 may supply D (5 bases each). The CDR3 spans 15 residues. CDR1 SEHNR and CDR2 FQNEAQ come from the germline V gene (reference sequence). The CDR3 sequence is CASSPGTSGVFASHF. CDR3 in DNA: TGTGCCAGCTCCCCAGGGACCTCCGGGGTCTTTGCTTCGCACTTC.

The rearrangement links TRBV9 to TRBJ2-2, with a tentative D call TRBD2 (6 bases). Trimming cost V 4 bases and J 3 bases, with 13 bases left between them. The CDR3 is 15 residues long. The germline gives CDR1 SGDLS, CDR2 YYNGEE. The DNA for the CDR3 is TGTGCCAGCAGCCGTGGCCGGGACTACACCGGGGAGCTGTTTTTT. Translated: CASSRGRDYTGELFF.

The CDR3 nucleotides are TGTGCCAGCAGTCCGGGGCGGGGCTGGGAGACCCAGTACTTC. Translating it yields CASSPGRGWETQYF. The rearrangement joins TRBV12-3 or TRBV12-4 to TRBJ2-5; TRBD2 might be the D (6 bases). The CDR3 has 14 residues. Deletions cut 5 bases from V and 5 bases from J, with 15 bases between.

Concerning this clonotype: Mismatch with germline at one junction end may stem from a read error. This rearrangement joins TRBV19 to TRBJ1-5; D gene uncertain. The CDR3 totals 13 residues. Germline CDR1 reads LNHDA; CDR2 reads SQIVND (reference sequence). The CDR3 sequence is CASSIDRKQPQHF. The CDR3 coding sequence is TGTGCCAGTAGTATAGATCGCAAGCAGCCCCAGCATTTT.

A few counts support this clonotype. This chain connects TRBV20-1 to TRBJ2-5, with 9 bases identical to TRBD1. This CDR3 is built from 15 residues. Germline trimming cut 6 bases from V and 2 bases from J; bases unmatched to any gene: 10. Germline assignment: CDR1 DFQATT and CDR2 SNEGSKA (reference sequence). CDR3 region: CSAVLGTGKQETQYF. The CDR3, as DNA: TGCAGTGCGGTCCTAGGGACAGGGAAGCAAGAGACCCAGTACTTC.

The sample holds many counts of this clonotype. The chain links TRBV7-2 to TRBJ1-1, with D unclear. The CDR3 has 14 residues. Germline lookup yields CDR1 SGHTA and CDR2 FQGNSA. The germline V and J ends were trimmed by 5 bases and 0 bases, with 10 bases remaining between them. The CDR3 sequence: CASSPFGLNTEAFF. The CDR3 DNA is TGTGCCAGCAGCCCCTTCGGCTTGAACACTGAAGCTTTCTTT.

This clonotype was seen more than once but under ten times. The genes are TRBV10-3 and TRBJ2-5; no clear D gene. The CDR3 contains 12 residues. Germline assignment: CDR1 ENHRY and CDR2 SYGVKD. V was pared by 4 bases and J by 5 bases, with 8 bases between. The CDR3 DNA is TGTGCCATCAGTGGGGCCCGGGAGACCCAGTACTTC. Protein: CAISGARETQYF.

There are many counts of this clonotype. The gene calls are TRBV5-1 and TRBJ2-1, with D hard to call. V shed 0 bases and J shed 5 bases, with 12 bases lying between them. Germline V lookup: CDR1 SGHRS, CDR2 YFSETQ. The CDR3 loop spans 15 amino acids. CDR3 protein: CASSLAPGTHNEQFF. DNA of the CDR3: TGCGCCAGCAGCTTGGCCCCAGGAACTCACAATGAGCAGTTCTTC.

This clonotype was detected a few times. This chain uses TRBV6-5 with TRBJ2-2; 13 positions agree with TRBD2. The V segment lost 6 bases and the J segment 6 bases; nucleotides outside the gene matches: 7. The CDR3 runs 16 residues. Germline CDR1 reads MNHEY; CDR2 reads SVGAGI. In DNA, the CDR3 is TGTGCCAGCAGCTACCTACTAGCGGGGGGGTCCGGGGAGCTGTTTTTT. It encodes CASSYLLAGGSGELFF.

This clonotype was found a few times. V gene TRBV7-2 combines with J gene TRBJ1-1; maybe TRBD1 (6 bases). The CDR3 covers 14 residues. The V gene lost 2 bases and the J gene lost 0 bases, with 7 bases spanning the gap. Per the germline V gene, CDR1 is SGHTA and CDR2 is FQGNSA. DNA of the CDR3: TGTGCCAGCAGCTTAAGGGGGGTGAACACTGAAGCTTTCTTT. Protein product: CASSLRGVNTEAFF. The full variable domain, with the rest looked up from reference TRBV7-2 and TRBJ1-1, is GAGVSQSPSNKVTEKGKDVELRCDPISGHTALYWYRQSLGQGLEFLIYFQGNSAPDKSGLPSDRFSAERTGGSVSTLTIQRTQQEDSAVYLCASSLRGVNTEAFFGQGTRLTVV.

In this sample, this clonotype turned up many times. This chain links TRBV7-9 with TRBJ2-7; D ambiguous. Germline V gene data show CDR1 as SEHNR and CDR2 as FQNEAQ (reference sequence). The CDR3 totals 11 residues. V lost 3 bases and J 5 bases, leaving 5 bases between the germline ends. The CDR3 loop is CASSFLDEQYF. The CDR3 bases are TGTGCCAGCAGCTTCTTGGACGAGCAGTACTTC.

CDR3 in DNA: TGTGCCAGCACCTTGGACGCCATGGGCGGCTACACCTTC. Its protein is CASTLDAMGGYTF. The rearrangement links TRBV12-3 or TRBV12-4 to TRBJ1-2; D is uncertain. V lost 7 bases and J lost 8, with 17 bases in between. The CDR3 is made up of 13 amino acids.

V is TRBV6-5 and J is TRBJ2-7; 7 bases match TRBD1. V shed 8 bases and J 3 bases; nucleotides not matched to a gene: 7. The CDR3 consists of 13 residues. CDR1 and CDR2 (germline): MNHEY, SVGAGI. The CDR3 reads CASRRGSGYEQYV. DNA for the CDR3: TGTGCCAGCCGCAGGGGGAGCGGCTACGAGCAGTACGTC.

This clonotype was observed a few times. This rearrangement joins TRBV7-2 to TRBJ2-2; 12 bases map to TRBD2. V lost 7 bases to trimming and J lost 7 bases; unmatched junction nucleotides: 7. The germline V gene encodes CDR1 SGHTA and CDR2 FQGNSA. The CDR3 contains 15 residues. CDR3: CASTLAGGLGGELFF. CDR3 DNA: TGTGCCAGCACCCTAGCGGGGGGGCTCGGCGGGGAGCTGTTTTTT.

This clonotype appeared a few times. J is TRBJ2-3 and V is TRBV7-9; no reliable D call. The CDR3 runs to 11 residues. The V end lost 1 base, the J end lost 7 bases, and 3 bases lay between the germline ends. Per germline, CDR1 SEHNR and CDR2 FQNEAQ (reference sequence). Here the CDR3 reads CASSLEHTQYF. In DNA form, the CDR3 reads TGTGCCAGCAGCTTAGAACATACGCAGTATTTT.

The chain joins TRBV5-6 to TRBJ1-2, with D possibly being TRBD1 (6 bases). Germline V lookup: CDR1 SGHDT, CDR2 YYEEEE. The length of the CDR3 is 15 residues. V was shortened by 2 bases and J by 7 bases, with 18 bases between the two germline ends. The CDR3 DNA reads as TGTGCCAGCAGCTTAGGGCAGGGGAAATGGAGTGGCTACACCTTC. Encoded protein: CASSLGQGKWSGYTF.

In nucleotides, the CDR3 is TGCAGTGCAGAACCCCTAGTTCTCGCCTACGAGCAGTACTTC. It specifies CSAEPLVLAYEQYF. The chain couples TRBV20-1 to TRBJ2-7; no definite D call. The V gene's germline CDR1 is DFQATT and CDR2 SNEGSKA (reference sequence). This CDR3 comprises 14 residues. V gave up 6 bases and J gave up 2 bases, with 17 bases separating them.

This clonotype was detected ten times or more. The V gene is TRBV18, the J gene TRBJ1-5; no firm D call. The germline V and J ends were trimmed by 8 bases and 3 bases, with 11 bases remaining between them. Germline V gene lookup returns CDR1 KGHSH and CDR2 LQKENI. CDR3 length equals 13 residues. In nucleotides, the CDR3 is TGTGCCAGCAGCCCCGGGAACAATCAGCCCCAGCATTTT. Its translation: CASSPGNNQPQHF.

The CDR3 loop is CASSDWGNYGYTF. In nucleotides, the CDR3 is TGTGCCAGCAGTGACTGGGGGAACTATGGCTACACCTTC. The V gene is TRBV6-1, the J gene TRBJ1-2; weak D call: TRBD1 (5 bases). CDR3 length: 13 amino acids. Trimming pared 3 bases from V and 2 bases from J, leaving 7 bases between. CDR1 MNHNS and CDR2 SASEGT come from the germline V gene.

In DNA, the CDR3 is TGTGCCAGCAGTACCCGACAGGGGGCGGGGGAGCAGTACTTC. Protein: CASSTRQGAGEQYF. This sequence joins TRBV6-5 and TRBJ2-7; 10 nucleotides agree with TRBD1. Germline CDR1 MNHEY, CDR2 SVGAGI. The length of the CDR3 is 14 residues. Trimming took 5 bases from V and 7 from J; bases not matched to a gene: 8.

This clonotype has only a few counts. J is TRBJ2-5 and V is TRBV20-1; the D gene is possibly TRBD1 (5 bases). The CDR3 is 11 amino acids. The germline V and J ends were trimmed by 5 bases and 7 bases, with 11 bases remaining between them. The germline V gene encodes CDR1 DFQATT and CDR2 SNEGSKA (reference sequence). The CDR3 DNA reads as TGCAGTGCTTATGATGGGGCGACCCAGTACTTC. It codes for CSAYDGATQYF.

This clonotype showed up many times. CDR3 nucleotides: TGTGCCAGCAGCGGTACAGGGTCTCGTCTGGAAGCTTTCTTT. It yields the protein CASSGTGSRLEAFF. V and J are TRBV6-1 and TRBJ1-1, with D maybe TRBD1 (6 bases). Germline loops: CDR1 MNHNS, CDR2 SASEGT. The ends were cut back, 6 bases at V and 8 bases at J, with 19 bases in the middle. This CDR3 is 14 amino acids long.